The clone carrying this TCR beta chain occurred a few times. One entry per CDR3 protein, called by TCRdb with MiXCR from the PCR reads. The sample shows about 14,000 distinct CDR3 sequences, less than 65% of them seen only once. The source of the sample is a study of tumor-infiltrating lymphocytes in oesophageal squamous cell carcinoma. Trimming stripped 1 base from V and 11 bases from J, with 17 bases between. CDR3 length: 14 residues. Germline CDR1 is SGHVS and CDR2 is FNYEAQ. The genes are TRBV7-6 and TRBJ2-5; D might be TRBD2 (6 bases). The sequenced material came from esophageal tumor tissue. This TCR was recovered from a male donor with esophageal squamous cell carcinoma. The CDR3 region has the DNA TGTGCCAGCAGCTTAGGGGGGACTTCCAATGAGCAGTACTTC. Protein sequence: CASSLGGTSNEQYF.